This T cell receptor beta chain came from a study of cytomegalovirus exposure and HLA in healthy donors. Points from the study as a whole: More than 15,000 TCR beta sequences were associated with HLA alleles at 0.05 false discovery rate in a later analysis. The study dropped some indistinguishable V segments, TRBV6-2 and TRBV6-3 among them. Accurate prediction of HLA-A and HLA-B alleles (for most subjects) was reportedly achieved from TCR beta sequences. As a later analysis showed, a missense DCLRE1C variant was linked to trimming of TCR beta V- and J-genes.

Germline CDR1 and CDR2: SGDLS and YYNGEE. Unmatched junction bases numbered 7, after V lost 0 bases and J lost 3 bases. The CDR3 is 16 amino acids. The PCR was carried out with 60 Vbeta primers and 13 Jbeta primers. Generated by immunoSEQ multiplex PCR, the TCRdb table keeps only in-frame clones and is missing some. The table lists some 160,000 clones, roughly 80% of them singletons. As concerns this clone: As yet, its antigen is unknown.

The TCR originated in a boy aged 2 to 10 in good health and CMV-seronegative. The sequencing sample was made of PBMCs. This chain connects TRBV9 to TRBJ2-5; 8 nucleotides line up with TRBD1. The CDR3 bases are TGTGCCAGCAGCGTAGCCCCCGGGACAGGAAAAGAGACCCAGTACTTC. It is translated as CASSVAPGTGKETQYF.